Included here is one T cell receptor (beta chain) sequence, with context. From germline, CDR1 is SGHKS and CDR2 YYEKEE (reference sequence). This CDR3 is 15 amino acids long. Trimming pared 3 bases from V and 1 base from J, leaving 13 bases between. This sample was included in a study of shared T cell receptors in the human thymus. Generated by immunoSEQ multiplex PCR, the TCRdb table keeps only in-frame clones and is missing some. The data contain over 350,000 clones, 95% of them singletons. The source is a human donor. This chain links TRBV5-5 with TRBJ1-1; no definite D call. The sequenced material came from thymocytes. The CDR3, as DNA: TGTGCCAGCAGCTCCAAAGTCCTCCCGAACACTGAAGCTTTCTTT. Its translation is CASSSKVLPNTEAFF.